What follows describes a single T cell receptor (beta chain). Its antigen is still unknown. The CDR3 totals 15 residues. Looked up from germline, CDR1 is MNHEY and CDR2 is SMNVEV (reference sequence). Trimming left V 6 bases short and J 4 bases short, with 18 bases between. The data were taken from a study of T cells after yellow fever vaccination. Study-wide results and limits: Of the clonotypes, a small share occurred in both CD4 and CD8 compartments. When the response was secondary, it was weaker but reached its peak faster, day 5 versus 15.

TCRdb reanalysed the 5' RACE reads using MiXCR and keeps one entry per CDR3 protein. Seen here are 300,000 to 400,000 distinct CDR3 sequences, approximately 5.7% observed once, and the top ten hold roughly 15%. The specimen comprised PBMCs, sampled 5 days after the yellow fever booster vaccination. The source of this sequence is a man aged 25-45 years who received the YFV17D yellow fever vaccine. The chain combines TRBV27 with TRBJ2-5, with TRBD2 as a possible D gene (6 bases). The DNA for the CDR3 is TGTGCCAGCAGCCCCACGTACGGGGGAAGAGAGACCCAGTACTTC. Translated, it gives CASSPTYGGRETQYF.